The T cell receptor beta chain described here comes from a study of regulatory T cells in long-lasting Graves disease. Germline lookup yields CDR1 MNHNS and CDR2 SASEGT. The CDR3 extends over 16 amino acids. V lost 6 bases to trimming and J lost 9 bases; unmatched junction nucleotides: 15. TCR beta libraries were built with iRepertoire HTBI primers and Arm-PCR of CDR3 regions. TCRdb processed the multiplex PCR reads anew with MiXCR; each CDR3 protein has one entry. The sample shows 420,000 or so distinct CDR3 sequences, roughly 15% of them seen only once. This sample's time point: newly diagnosed GD, antithyroid drugs for less than 3 months. Preparation of the TCR library used RNA extracted from PBMCs. These data were likewise used in another study, on T cells in Graves' hyperthyroidism and ophthalmopathy.

The rearrangement uses TRBV6-1 and TRBJ2-1, with TRBD1 matching over 9 bases. The TCR was taken from a woman under 30 with Graves disease. Sequencing was performed on peripheral blood mononuclear cells (PBMCs), taken at new diagnosis, from a patient treated with antithyroid drugs. The CDR3 loop is CASSNPPGQGVFEQFF. DNA for the CDR3: TGTGCCAGCAGCAACCCCCCGGGACAGGGAGTTTTTGAGCAGTTCTTC.